The rows below give T cell receptor beta chains drawn from one sample of a study of regulatory T cells in long-lasting Graves disease. TCRdb reprocessed the multiplex PCR reads with MiXCR, giving one entry per CDR3 protein. The top ten hold approximately 22% of the sample, which has roughly 420,000 distinct CDR3 sequences, about a sixth seen once. These same data were also listed under a study on T cells in Graves' hyperthyroidism and ophthalmopathy.

The source was peripheral blood mononuclear cells (PBMCs), collected at new diagnosis, from a patient treated with antithyroid drugs. These receptors all stem from a woman under 30 with Graves disease. Each CDR3 is given without its conserved first and last residue.

j_gene	v_gene	CDR3aa
TRBJ2-6	TRBV6-2/TRBV6-3	ASRRLAGDSGANVLT
TRBJ1-2	TRBV20-1	SARDPLSPLAYGT
TRBJ2-1	TRBV7-9	ASSLGTGLAVNNEQF
TRBJ2-6	TRBV3-1	ASSQLSGANVLT
TRBJ1-2	TRBV12-3/TRBV12-4	ATQLRDNYGYT
TRBJ2-3	TRBV15	ATSSLTGGKDTQY
TRBJ2-3	TRBV7-9	ASSFRLEITDTQY
TRBJ2-3	TRBV7-3	ASSLLLTDTQY
TRBJ2-5	TRBV27	ASSLYTGGHETQY
TRBJ2-3	TRBV12-5	ASGFGGSTDTQY
TRBJ2-1	TRBV7-2	ASAWGDEQF
TRBJ2-1	TRBV10-2	ASTGSSYNEQF
TRBJ2-1	TRBV3-1	ASRLTSGSVNEQF
TRBJ2-1	TRBV18	ASSFGLAGQNEQF
TRBJ2-7	TRBV28	ASTSGTTVYEQY
TRBJ2-1	TRBV18	ASSPPVSSFKGYEQF
TRBJ2-1	TRBV5-1	ASSFMAGEVIDEQF
TRBJ1-1	TRBV29-1	SVWTGMNTEAF
TRBJ2-3	TRBV7-9	ASSPGLGSDTQY
TRBJ2-1	TRBV12-3/TRBV12-4	ASKLSGENEQF
TRBJ2-5	TRBV6-1	ASSDSGLEVETQY
TRBJ1-1	TRBV20-1	SARVEGLGTEAF
TRBJ2-7	TRBV7-2	ASSLGGGTQAYEQY
TRBJ2-1	TRBV29-1	SVIVLAGAPEQF
TRBJ2-7	TRBV20-1	SALSGPPDLEQY
TRBJ2-3	TRBV12-3/TRBV12-4	ASSLNRREGSTDTQY
TRBJ1-5	TRBV20-1	SANSPGREPLIPQH
TRBJ1-3	TRBV28	ASSLKWGASSGNTIY
TRBJ2-3	TRBV20-1	SATKGVESTDTQY
TRBJ2-7	TRBV7-2	ASSPTGTPFTEQY
TRBJ2-2	TRBV7-2	AVTGDTPYGGELF
TRBJ2-5	TRBV2	ASSEALGRTQETQY
TRBJ1-1	TRBV18	ASSPTGQGVTEAF
TRBJ2-1	TRBV30	AWTRISGGVSYNEQF
TRBJ2-1	TRBV5-1	ASSYRQGGQQF
TRBJ2-2	TRBV7-2	ASSLVGATGELF
TRBJ2-2	TRBV3-1	ASRPTSTGELF
TRBJ2-7	TRBV11-2	ASRGGGEQY
TRBJ1-4	TRBV11-3	ASSRGKEKLF
TRBJ1-2	TRBV9	ASSPGVSGTNYGYT
TRBJ1-6	TRBV7-2	ASSLEGGLYSPLH
TRBJ2-1	TRBV6-1	ASTPTSSYNEQF
TRBJ2-7	TRBV11-2	ASRPTGPYEQY
TRBJ2-1	TRBV3-1	ASRANFRDFYNEQF
TRBJ2-2	TRBV28	ASSFALAGGNPEDTGELF
TRBJ1-2	TRBV20-1	SARALRGHGYT
TRBJ2-1	TRBV3-1	ASSQGGGQGNEQF
TRBJ2-5	TRBV6-9	ASSYRQRETQY
TRBJ2-1	TRBV28	ASSASGRSVGF
TRBJ1-1	TRBV7-2	ASSRRTGFNTEAF
TRBJ2-1	TRBV7-3	ASSWVGTSDYNEQF
TRBJ2-2	TRBV2	ASSMGQGMNTGELF
TRBJ2-7	TRBV28	ASSIRQYEQY
TRBJ2-2	TRBV12-3/TRBV12-4	ASSPFSGTGPTGELF
TRBJ1-2	TRBV6-1	ASSESGNAAYGYT
TRBJ2-1	TRBV6-1	ASRPRRDSYNEQF
TRBJ2-1	TRBV7-4	ASSLASGSFYNEQF